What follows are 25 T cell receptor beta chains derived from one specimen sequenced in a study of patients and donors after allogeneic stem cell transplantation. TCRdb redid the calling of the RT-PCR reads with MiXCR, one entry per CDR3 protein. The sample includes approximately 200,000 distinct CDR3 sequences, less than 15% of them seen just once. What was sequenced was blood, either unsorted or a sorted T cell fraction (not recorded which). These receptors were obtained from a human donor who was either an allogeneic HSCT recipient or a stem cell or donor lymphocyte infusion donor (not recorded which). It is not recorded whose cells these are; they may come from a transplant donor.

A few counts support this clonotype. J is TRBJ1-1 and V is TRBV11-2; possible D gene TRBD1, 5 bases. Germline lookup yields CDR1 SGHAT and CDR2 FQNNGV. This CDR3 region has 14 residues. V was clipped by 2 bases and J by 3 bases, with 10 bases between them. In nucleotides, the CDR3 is TGTGCCAGCAGCTTATGGGGGGGGTACACTGAAGCTTTCTTT. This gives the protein CASSLWGGYTEAFF.

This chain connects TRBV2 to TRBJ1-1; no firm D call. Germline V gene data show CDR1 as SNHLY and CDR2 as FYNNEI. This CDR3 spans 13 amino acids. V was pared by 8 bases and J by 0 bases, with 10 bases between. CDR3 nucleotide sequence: TGTGCCAGCTCCCCACAGTTGAACACTGAAGCTTTCTTT. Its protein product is CASSPQLNTEAFF.

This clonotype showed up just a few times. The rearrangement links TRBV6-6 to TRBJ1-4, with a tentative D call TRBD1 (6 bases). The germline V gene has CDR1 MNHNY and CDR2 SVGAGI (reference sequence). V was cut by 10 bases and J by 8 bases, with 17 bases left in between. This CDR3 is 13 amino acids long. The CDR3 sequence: CATGAGAGEKLFF. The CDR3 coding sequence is TGTGCCACCGGAGCAGGGGCGGGCGAAAAACTGTTTTTT.

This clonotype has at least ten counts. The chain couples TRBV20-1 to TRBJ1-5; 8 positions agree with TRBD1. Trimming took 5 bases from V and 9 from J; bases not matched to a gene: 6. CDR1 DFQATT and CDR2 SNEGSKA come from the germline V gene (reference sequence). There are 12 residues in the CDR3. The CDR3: CSAGTGARPQHF. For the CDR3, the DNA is TGCAGTGCTGGGACAGGCGCCAGGCCCCAGCATTTT.

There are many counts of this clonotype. Written as DNA, the CDR3 is TGTGCCAGCAGTTACTCTTTGTGGGCGAGAAACACTGAAGCTTTCTTT. The encoded protein is CASSYSLWARNTEAFF. This chain uses TRBV6-2 or TRBV6-3 with TRBJ1-1; D is ambiguous. This CDR3 is 16 amino acids long. Germline CDR1 MNHEY, CDR2 SVGEGT. Trimming removed 0 bases from V and 2 bases from J, with 13 bases in between.

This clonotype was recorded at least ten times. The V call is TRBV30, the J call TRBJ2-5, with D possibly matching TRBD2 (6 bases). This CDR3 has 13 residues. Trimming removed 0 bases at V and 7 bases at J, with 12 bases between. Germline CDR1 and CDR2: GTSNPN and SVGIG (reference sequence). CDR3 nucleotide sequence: TGTGCCTGGAGTGTACGGGAGAGGGGGACCCAGTACTTC. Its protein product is CAWSVRERGTQYF.

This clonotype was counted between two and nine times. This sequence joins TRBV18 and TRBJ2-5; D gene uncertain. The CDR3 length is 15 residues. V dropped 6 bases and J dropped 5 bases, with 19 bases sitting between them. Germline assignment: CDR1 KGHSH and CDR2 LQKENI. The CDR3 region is CASSPSARNIETQYF. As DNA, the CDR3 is TGTGCCAGCTCCCCCTCGGCGAGAAATATCGAGACCCAGTACTTC. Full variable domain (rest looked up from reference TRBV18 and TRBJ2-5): NAGVMQNPRHLVRRRGQEARLRCSPMKGHSHVYWYRQLPEEGLKFMVYLQKENIIDESGMPKERFSAEFPKEGPSILRIQQVVRGDSAAYFCASSPSARNIETQYFGPGTRLLVL.

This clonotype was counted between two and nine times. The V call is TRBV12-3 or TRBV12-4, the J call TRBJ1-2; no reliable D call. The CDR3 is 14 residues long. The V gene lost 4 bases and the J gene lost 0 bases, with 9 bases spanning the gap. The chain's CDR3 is CASSSTTTNYGYTF. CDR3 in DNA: TGTGCCAGCAGTTCCACGACAACTAACTATGGCTACACCTTC.

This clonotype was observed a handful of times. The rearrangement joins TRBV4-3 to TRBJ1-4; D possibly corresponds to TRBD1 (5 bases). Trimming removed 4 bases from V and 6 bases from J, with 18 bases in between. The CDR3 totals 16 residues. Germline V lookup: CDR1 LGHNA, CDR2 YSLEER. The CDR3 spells CASSLVGRGKDEKLFF. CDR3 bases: TGCGCCAGCAGCCTGGTCGGGAGGGGAAAGGATGAAAAACTGTTTTTT.

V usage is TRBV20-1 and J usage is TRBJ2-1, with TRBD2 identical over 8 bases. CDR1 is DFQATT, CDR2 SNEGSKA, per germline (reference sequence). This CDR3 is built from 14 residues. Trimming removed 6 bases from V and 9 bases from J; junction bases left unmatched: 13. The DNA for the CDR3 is TGCAGTGCACAAGGGAGGGGCCGGGGGGGTGAGCAGTTCTTC. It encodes CSAQGRGRGGEQFF.

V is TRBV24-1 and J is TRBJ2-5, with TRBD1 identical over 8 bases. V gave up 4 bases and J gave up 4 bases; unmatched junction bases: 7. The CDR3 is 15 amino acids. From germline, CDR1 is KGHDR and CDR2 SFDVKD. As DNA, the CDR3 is TGTGCCACCAGTGACCGGACAGGGTCTCGAGAGACCCAGTACTTC. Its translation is CATSDRTGSRETQYF.

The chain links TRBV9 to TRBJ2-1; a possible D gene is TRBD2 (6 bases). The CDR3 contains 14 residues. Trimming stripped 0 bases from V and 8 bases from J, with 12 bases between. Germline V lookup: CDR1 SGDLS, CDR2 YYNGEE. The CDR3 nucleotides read TGTGCCAGCAGCGTAGGTTCCGCGGGGCATGAGCAGTTCTTC. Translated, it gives CASSVGSAGHEQFF.

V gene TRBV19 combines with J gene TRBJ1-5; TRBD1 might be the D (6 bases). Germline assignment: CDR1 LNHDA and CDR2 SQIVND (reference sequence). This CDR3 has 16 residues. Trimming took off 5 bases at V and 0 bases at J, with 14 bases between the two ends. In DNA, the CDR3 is TGTGCCAGTAGTCATAACAGGGCCTATAGCAATCAGCCCCAGCATTTT. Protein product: CASSHNRAYSNQPQHF. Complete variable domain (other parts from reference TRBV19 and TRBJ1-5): DGGITQSPKYLFRKEGQNVTLSCEQNLNHDAMYWYRQDPGQGLRLIYYSQIVNDFQKGDIAEGYSVSREKKESFPLTVTSAQKNPTAFYLCASSHNRAYSNQPQHFGDGTRLSIL.

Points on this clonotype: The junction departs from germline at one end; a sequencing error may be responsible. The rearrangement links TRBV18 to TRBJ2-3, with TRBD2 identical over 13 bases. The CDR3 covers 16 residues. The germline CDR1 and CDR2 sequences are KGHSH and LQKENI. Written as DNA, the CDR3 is TGTGCCAGCTCACCAGGGACTAGCGGGACCACAGATACGCAGAATTTT. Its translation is CASSPGTSGTTDTQNF.

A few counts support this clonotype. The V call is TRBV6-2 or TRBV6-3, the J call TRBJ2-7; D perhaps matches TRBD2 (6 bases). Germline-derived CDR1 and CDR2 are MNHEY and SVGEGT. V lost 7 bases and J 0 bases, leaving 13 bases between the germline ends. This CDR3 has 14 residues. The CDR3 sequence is CASTRAGISYEQYF. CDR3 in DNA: TGTGCCAGCACCCGGGCGGGGATCTCCTACGAGCAGTACTTC.

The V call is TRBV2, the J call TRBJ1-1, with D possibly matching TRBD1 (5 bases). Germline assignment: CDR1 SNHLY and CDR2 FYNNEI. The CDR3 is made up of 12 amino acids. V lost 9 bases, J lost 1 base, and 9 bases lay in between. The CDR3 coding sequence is TGTGCCAGTGGACATCAGAACACTGAAGCTTTCTTT. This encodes CASGHQNTEAFF.

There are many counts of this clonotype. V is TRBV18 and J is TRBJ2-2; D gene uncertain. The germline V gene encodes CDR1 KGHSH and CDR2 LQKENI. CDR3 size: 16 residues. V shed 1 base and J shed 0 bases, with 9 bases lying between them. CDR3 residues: CASSPRDGPNTGELFF. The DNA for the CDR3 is TGTGCCAGCTCACCACGAGACGGACCGAACACCGGGGAGCTGTTTTTT.

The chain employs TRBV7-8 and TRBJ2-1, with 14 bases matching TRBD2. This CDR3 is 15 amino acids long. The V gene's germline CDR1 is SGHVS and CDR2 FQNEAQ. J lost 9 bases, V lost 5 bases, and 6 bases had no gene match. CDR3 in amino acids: CASSLGTSGSGEQFF. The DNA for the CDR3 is TGTGCCAGCAGCCTCGGGACTAGCGGGAGTGGTGAGCAGTTCTTC. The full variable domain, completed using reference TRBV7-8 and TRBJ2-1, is GAGVSQSPRYKVAKRGQDVALRCDPISGHVSLFWYQQALGQGPEFLTYFQNEAQLDKSGLPSDRFFAERPEGSVSTLKIQRTQQEDSAVYLCASSLGTSGSGEQFFGPGTRLTVL.

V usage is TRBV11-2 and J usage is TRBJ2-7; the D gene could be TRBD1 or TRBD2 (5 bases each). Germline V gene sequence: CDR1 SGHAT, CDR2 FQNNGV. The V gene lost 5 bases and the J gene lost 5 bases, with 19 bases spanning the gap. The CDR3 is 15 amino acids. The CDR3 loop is CASSPRDPRAHEQYF. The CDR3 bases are TGTGCCAGCAGCCCCAGGGACCCGCGGGCCCACGAGCAGTACTTC.

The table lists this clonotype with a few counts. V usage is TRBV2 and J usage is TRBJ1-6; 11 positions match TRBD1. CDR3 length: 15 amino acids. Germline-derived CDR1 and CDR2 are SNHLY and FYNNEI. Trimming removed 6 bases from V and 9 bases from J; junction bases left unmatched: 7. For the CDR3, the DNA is TGTGCCAGCAGGCCCCGGGACAGGGGGATTTCACCCCTCCACTTT. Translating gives CASRPRDRGISPLHF.

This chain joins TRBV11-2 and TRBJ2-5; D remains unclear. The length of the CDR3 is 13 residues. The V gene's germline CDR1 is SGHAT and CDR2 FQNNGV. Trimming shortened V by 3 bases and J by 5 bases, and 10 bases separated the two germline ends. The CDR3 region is CASSLPLGETQYF. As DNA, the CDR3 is TGTGCCAGCAGCTTGCCGCTCGGGGAGACCCAGTACTTC.

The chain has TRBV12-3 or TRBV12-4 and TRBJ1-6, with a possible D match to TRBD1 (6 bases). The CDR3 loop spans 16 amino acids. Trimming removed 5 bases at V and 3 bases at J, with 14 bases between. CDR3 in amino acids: CASSPSNRVYNSPLHF. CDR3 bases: TGTGCCAGCAGTCCTTCAAACAGGGTCTATAATTCACCCCTCCACTTT.

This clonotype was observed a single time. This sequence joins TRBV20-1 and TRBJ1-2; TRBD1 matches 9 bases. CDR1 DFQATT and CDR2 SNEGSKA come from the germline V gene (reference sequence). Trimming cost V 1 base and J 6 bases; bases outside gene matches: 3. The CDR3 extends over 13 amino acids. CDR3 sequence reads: CSARGGQGNGYTF. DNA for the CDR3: TGCAGTGCTAGAGGGGGACAGGGAAATGGCTACACCTTC.

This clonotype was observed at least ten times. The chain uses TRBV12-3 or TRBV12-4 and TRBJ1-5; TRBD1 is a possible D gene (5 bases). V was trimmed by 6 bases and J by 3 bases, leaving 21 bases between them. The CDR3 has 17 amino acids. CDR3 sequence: CASRLYRLGGPNQPQHF. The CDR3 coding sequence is TGTGCCAGCAGATTATACCGGCTCGGGGGACCCAATCAGCCCCAGCATTTT.

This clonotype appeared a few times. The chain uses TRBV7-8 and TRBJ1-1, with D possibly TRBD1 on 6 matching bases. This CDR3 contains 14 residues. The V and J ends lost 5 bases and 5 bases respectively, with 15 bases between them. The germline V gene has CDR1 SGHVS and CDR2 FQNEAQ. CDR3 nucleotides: TGTGCCAGCAGCCTAAAACAGGGAGGGACTGAAGCTTTCTTT. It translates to CASSLKQGGTEAFF.